This TCR beta chain originates from a study of early T cells in non-severe SARS-CoV-2 infection. About the study: Sequencing was performed on bulk RNA from unsorted whole blood, leaving chains unpaired.

The germline V gene encodes CDR1 SNHLY and CDR2 FYNNEI. The germline V and J ends were trimmed by 5 bases and 5 bases, with 15 bases remaining between them. This CDR3 is built from 14 residues. Broader study findings: VDJdb matches were skewed toward anti-spike CD8 T cell responses.

This clonotype was detected a few times. Its matching antigen is unknown. Researchers attached unique molecular identifiers to individual cDNA molecules. TCRdb reanalysed the 5' RACE reads using MiXCR and keeps one entry per CDR3 protein. Of tens of thousands of distinct CDR3 sequences listed, over 11% were seen once; the top ten hold roughly 3.1%. This chain joins TRBV2 and TRBJ2-5, with D possibly being TRBD2 (6 bases). The sequencing sample was made of whole blood. This receptor was taken from an adult who was a healthcare worker with PCR-confirmed SARS-CoV-2 infection or an uninfected control (not recorded which). This CDR3 is CASSRDSSLETQYF. The CDR3 DNA is TGTGCCAGCAGTAGGGACTCCTCTCTGGAGACCCAGTACTTC.